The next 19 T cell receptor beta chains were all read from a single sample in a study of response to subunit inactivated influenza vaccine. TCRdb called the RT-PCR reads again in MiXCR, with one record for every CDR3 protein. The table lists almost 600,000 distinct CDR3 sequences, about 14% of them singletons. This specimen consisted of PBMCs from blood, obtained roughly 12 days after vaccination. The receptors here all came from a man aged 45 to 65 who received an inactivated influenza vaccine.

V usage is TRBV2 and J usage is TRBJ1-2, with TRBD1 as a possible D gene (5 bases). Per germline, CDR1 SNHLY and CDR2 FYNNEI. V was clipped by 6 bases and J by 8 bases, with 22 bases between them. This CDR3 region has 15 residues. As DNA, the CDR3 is TGTGCCAGCAGGGACCTAGTGGGCAGGGCGCCCGGCTACACCTTC. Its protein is CASRDLVGRAPGYTF.

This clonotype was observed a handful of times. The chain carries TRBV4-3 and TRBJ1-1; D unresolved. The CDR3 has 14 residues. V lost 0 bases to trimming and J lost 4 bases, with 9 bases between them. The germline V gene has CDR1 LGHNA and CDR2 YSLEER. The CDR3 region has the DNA TGCGCCAGCAGCCAAGATCGGTACGGCACTGAAGCTTTCTTT. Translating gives CASSQDRYGTEAFF.

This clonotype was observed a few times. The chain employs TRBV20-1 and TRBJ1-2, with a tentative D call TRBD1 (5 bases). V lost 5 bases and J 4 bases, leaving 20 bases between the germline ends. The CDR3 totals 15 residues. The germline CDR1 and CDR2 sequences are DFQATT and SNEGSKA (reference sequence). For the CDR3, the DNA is TGCAGTGCTGCCGAATATGGGGGAGGGGCCTATGGCTACACCTTC. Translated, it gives CSAAEYGGGAYGYTF.

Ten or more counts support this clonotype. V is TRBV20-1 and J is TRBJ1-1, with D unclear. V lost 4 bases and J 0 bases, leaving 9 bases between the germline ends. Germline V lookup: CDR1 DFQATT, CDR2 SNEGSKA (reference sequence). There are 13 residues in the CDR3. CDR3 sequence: CSATRGLNTEAFF. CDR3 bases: TGCAGTGCTACTAGAGGCCTGAACACTGAAGCTTTCTTT.

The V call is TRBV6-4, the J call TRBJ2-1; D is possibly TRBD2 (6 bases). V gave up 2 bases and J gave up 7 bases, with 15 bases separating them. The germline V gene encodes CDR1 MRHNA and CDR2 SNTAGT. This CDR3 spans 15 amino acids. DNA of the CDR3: TGTGCCAGCAGTGACATGGGCGGGGTTGGTAATGAGCAGTTCTTC. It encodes CASSDMGGVGNEQFF.

The CDR3 DNA follows: TGTGCCAGCAGAGCACTAGCGGGGGGCTGGGTGGGCACAGATACGCAGTATTTT. Residues: CASRALAGGWVGTDTQYF. The chain is built from TRBV6-1 and TRBJ2-3; 12 nucleotides agree with TRBD2. This CDR3 is built from 18 residues. Germline V gives CDR1 MNHNS, CDR2 SASEGT. V shed 6 bases and J 1 base; nucleotides not matched to a gene: 11.

This CDR3 reads CASSTRQGVGFYNEQFF. CDR3 in DNA: TGCGCCAGCAGCACGCGACAGGGGGTGGGGTTCTACAATGAGCAGTTCTTC. This chain links TRBV5-1 with TRBJ2-1; TRBD1 aligns across 9 bases. Germline V gene lookup returns CDR1 SGHRS and CDR2 YFSETQ. J lost 3 bases, V lost 4 bases, and 11 bases had no gene match. This CDR3 has 17 amino acids.

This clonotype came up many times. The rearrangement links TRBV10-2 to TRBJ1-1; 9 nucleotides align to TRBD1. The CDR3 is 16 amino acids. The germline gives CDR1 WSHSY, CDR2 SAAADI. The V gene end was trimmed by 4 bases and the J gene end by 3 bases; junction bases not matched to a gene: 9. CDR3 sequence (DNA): TGCGCCAGCAGTGCAACGCCGACAGGGGGATACACTGAAGCTTTCTTT. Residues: CASSATPTGGYTEAFF.

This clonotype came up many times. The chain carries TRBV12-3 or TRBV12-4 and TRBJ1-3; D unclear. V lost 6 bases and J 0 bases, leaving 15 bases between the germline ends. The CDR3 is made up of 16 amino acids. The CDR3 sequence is CASSPTRLISGNTIYF. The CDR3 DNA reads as TGTGCCAGCAGCCCGACCCGACTGATCTCTGGAAACACCATATATTTT.

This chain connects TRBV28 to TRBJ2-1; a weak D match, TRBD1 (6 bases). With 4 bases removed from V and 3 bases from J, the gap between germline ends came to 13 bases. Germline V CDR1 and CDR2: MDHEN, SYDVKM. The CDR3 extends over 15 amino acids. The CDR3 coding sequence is TGTGCCAGCAGTTCCCTCCCGGACAGCTACAATGAGCAGTTCTTC. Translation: CASSSLPDSYNEQFF.

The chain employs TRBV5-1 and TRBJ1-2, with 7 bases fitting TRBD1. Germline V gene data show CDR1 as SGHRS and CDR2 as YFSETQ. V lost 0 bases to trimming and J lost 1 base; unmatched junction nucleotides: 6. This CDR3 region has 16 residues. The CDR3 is CASSLEGQAFNYGYTF. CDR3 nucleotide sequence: TGCGCCAGCAGCTTGGAAGGACAGGCTTTTAACTATGGCTACACCTTC.

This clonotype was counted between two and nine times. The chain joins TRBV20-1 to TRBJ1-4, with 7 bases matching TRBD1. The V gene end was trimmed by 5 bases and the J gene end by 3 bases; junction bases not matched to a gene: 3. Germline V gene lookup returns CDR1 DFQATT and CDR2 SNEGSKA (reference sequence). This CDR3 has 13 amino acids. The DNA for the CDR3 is TGCAGTGCTGGGACAGCCTCTAATGAAAAACTGTTTTTT. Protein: CSAGTASNEKLFF.

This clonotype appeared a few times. The CDR3 is CSARNRGRAANEKLFF. The CDR3, as DNA: TGCAGTGCTAGAAACAGGGGGCGGGCAGCTAATGAAAAACTGTTTTTT. The genes are TRBV20-1 and TRBJ1-4, with TRBD1 identical over 9 bases. The CDR3 length is 16 residues. V lost 2 bases to trimming and J lost 3 bases; unmatched junction nucleotides: 7. Germline CDR1 DFQATT, CDR2 SNEGSKA (reference sequence).

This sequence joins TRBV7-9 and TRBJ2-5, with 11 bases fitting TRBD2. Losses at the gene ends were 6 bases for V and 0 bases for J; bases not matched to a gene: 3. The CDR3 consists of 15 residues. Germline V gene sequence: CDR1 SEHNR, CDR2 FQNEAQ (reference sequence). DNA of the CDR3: TGTGCCAGCAGGGGGACTAGCGGAAACCAAGAGACCCAGTACTTC. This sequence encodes CASRGTSGNQETQYF.

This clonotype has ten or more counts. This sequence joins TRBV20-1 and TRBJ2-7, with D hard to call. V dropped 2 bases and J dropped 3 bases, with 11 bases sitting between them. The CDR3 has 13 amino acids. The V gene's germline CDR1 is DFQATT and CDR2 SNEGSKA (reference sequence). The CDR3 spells CSARLPANYEQYF. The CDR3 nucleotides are TGCAGTGCTAGACTCCCGGCTAACTACGAGCAGTACTTC.

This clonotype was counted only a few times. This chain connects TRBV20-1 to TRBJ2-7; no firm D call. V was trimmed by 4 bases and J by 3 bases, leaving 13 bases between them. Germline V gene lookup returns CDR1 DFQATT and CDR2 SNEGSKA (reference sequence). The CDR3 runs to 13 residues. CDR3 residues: CSATPTASYEQYF. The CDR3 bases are TGCAGTGCTACCCCCACCGCCAGCTACGAGCAGTACTTC.

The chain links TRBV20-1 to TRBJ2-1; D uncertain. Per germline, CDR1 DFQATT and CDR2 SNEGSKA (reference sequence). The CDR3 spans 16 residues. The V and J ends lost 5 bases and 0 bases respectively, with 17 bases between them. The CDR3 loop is CSAPNSYSSSYNEQFF. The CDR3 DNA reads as TGCAGTGCTCCGAACTCCTACTCCAGCTCCTACAATGAGCAGTTCTTC.

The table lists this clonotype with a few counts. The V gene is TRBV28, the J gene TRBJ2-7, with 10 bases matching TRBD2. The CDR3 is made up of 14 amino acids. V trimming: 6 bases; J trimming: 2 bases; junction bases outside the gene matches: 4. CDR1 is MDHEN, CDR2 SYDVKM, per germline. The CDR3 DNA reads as TGTGCCAGCAGCCCTAGCGGGAGCCCCTACGAGCAGTACTTC. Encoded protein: CASSPSGSPYEQYF.

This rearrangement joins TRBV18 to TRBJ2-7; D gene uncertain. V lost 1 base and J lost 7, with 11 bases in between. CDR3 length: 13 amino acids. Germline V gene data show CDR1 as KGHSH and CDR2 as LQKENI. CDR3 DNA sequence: TGTGCCAGCTCACCACAAGTAACCCGTGAGCAGTACTTC. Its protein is CASSPQVTREQYF.